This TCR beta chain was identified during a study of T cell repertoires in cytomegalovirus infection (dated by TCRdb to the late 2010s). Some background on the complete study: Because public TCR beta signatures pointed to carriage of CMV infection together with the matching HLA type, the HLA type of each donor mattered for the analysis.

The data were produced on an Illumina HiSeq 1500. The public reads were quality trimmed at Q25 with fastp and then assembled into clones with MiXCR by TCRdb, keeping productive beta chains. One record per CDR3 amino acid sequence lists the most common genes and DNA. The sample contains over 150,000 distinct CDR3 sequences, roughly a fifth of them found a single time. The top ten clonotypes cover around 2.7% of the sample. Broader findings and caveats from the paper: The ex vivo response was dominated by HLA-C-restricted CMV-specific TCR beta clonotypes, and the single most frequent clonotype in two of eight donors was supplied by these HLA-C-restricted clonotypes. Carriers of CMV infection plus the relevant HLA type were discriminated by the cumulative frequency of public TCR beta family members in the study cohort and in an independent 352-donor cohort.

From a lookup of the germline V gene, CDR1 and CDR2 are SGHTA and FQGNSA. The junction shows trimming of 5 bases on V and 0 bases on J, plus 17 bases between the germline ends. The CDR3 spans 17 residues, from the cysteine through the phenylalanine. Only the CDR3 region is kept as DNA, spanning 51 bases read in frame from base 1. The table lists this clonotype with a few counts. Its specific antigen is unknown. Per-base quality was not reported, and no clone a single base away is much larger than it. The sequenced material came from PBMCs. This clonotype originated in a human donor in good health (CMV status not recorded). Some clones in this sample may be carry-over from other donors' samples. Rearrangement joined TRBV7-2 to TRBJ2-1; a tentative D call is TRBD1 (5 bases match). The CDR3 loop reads CASSLGASLSSYNEQFF. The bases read TGTGCCAGCAGCCTTGGGGCTAGTTTGAGCTCCTACAATGAGCAGTTCTTC.